What follows are 16 T cell receptor beta chains derived from one specimen sequenced in a study of cytomegalovirus exposure and HLA in healthy donors. The PCR employed 60 Vbeta primers together with 13 Jbeta primers. Sequencing used immunoSEQ multiplex PCR; TCRdb keeps in-frame clones, though not all of them. The table records some 140,000 clones, 80% of them present only once. Specimen: PBMCs. These receptors came from a male donor in good health and CMV-seropositive.

The CDR3 coding sequence is TGCGCCAGCAGTACGCAGACAGGGCAGGGATACGAGCAGTACTTC. Translation: CASSTQTGQGYEQYF. The V and J genes are TRBV5-1 and TRBJ2-7; 7 bases line up with TRBD1. The germline gives CDR1 SGHRS, CDR2 YFSETQ. The CDR3 runs to 15 residues. After removal of 5 bases from V and 4 bases from J, the junction contained 12 bases not matched to a gene. Based on the CDR3 plus reference TRBV5-1 and TRBJ2-7, the full variable domain is KAGVTQTPRYLIKTRGQQVTLSCSPISGHRSVSWYQQTPGQGLQFLFEYFSETQRNKGNFPGRFSGRQFSNSRSEMNVSTLELGDSALYLCASSTQTGQGYEQYFGPGTRLTVT.

The chain carries TRBV7-3 and TRBJ2-5, with TRBD2 as a possible D gene (6 bases). The V end lost 1 base, the J end lost 9 bases, and 18 bases lay between the germline ends. The CDR3 is 15 amino acids. Germline V gene sequence: CDR1 SGHTA, CDR2 FQGTGA. The CDR3 nucleotides are TGTGCCAGCAGCTTAAGGTCGCGTGGCGGGGAGGCCCAGTACTTC. Amino acids: CASSLRSRGGEAQYF. Drawing the rest from reference TRBV7-3 and TRBJ2-5, the complete variable domain is GAGVSQTPSNKVTEKGKYVELRCDPISGHTALYWYRQSLGQGPEFLIYFQGTGAADDSGLPNDRFFAVRPEGSVSTLKIQRTERGDSAVYLCASSLRSRGGEAQYFGPGTRLLVL.

This clone has only a few counts. The genes are TRBV13 and TRBJ2-3, with D possibly TRBD1 on 6 matching bases. The CDR3 totals 13 residues. Germline CDR1 PRHDT, CDR2 FYEKMQ (reference sequence). V gave up 2 bases and J gave up 6 bases, with 9 bases separating them. The CDR3 sequence is CASSLRQDDTQYF. CDR3 DNA sequence: TGTGCCAGCAGCTTAAGACAGGATGATACGCAGTATTTT.

The genes are TRBV25-1 and TRBJ1-2; 7 nucleotides align to TRBD1. In germline, CDR1 is MGHDK, CDR2 SYGVNS. CDR3 length equals 14 residues. The V and J ends lost 4 bases and 3 bases, in that order; junction bases with no gene match: 5. The DNA of the CDR3 is TGTGCCAGCAGTGGGGACAGTCCCCACTATGGCTACACCTTC. It encodes CASSGDSPHYGYTF.

The genes are TRBV25-1 and TRBJ2-2; 9 nucleotides agree with TRBD1. Trimming at V came to 8 bases and at J to 4 bases, leaving 2 bases not matched to a gene. Germline lookup yields CDR1 MGHDK and CDR2 SYGVNS. The CDR3 has 13 amino acids. The CDR3 DNA reads as TGTGCCAGCTTGACAGGGGGCACCGGGGAGCTGTTTTTT. Its translation: CASLTGGTGELFF.

V and J are TRBV6-1 and TRBJ2-1, with 9 bases that match TRBD1. In germline, CDR1 is MNHNS, CDR2 SASEGT. V gave up 6 bases and J gave up 9 bases; unmatched junction bases: 9. The CDR3 covers 14 residues. The CDR3 DNA follows: TGTGCCAGCAGGAACAGGGGGCGTCTGGGTGAGCAGTTCTTC. Translated: CASRNRGRLGEQFF.

The J gene is TRBJ2-2, the V gene TRBV19; possible D gene TRBD1, 5 bases. The germline CDR1 and CDR2 sequences are LNHDA and SQIVND (reference sequence). The CDR3 spans 14 residues. V lost 3 bases and J 7 bases, leaving 12 bases between the germline ends. CDR3 residues: CASSMQGTIGELFF. Here the CDR3 DNA reads TGTGCCAGTAGTATGCAGGGAACAATCGGGGAGCTGTTTTTT.

The J gene is TRBJ1-1, the V gene TRBV19; D perhaps matches TRBD1 (6 bases). V dropped 1 base and J dropped 10 bases, with 16 bases sitting between them. CDR3 size: 14 residues. Germline CDR1 is LNHDA and CDR2 is SQIVND (reference sequence). The CDR3 nucleotides are TGTGCCAGTAGTATAGTGGAGGACAGAGGGCGAGCTTTCTTT. Translation: CASSIVEDRGRAFF.

V usage is TRBV13 and J usage is TRBJ2-5, with D tentatively TRBD2 (5 bases). The CDR3 runs 13 residues. In germline, CDR1 is PRHDT, CDR2 FYEKMQ (reference sequence). The V and J ends lost 3 bases and 2 bases respectively, with 7 bases between them. In DNA, the CDR3 is TGTGCCAGCAGCTTGGGCGGGCAAGAGACCCAGTACTTC. Its translation: CASSLGGQETQYF.

The chain uses TRBV7-6 and TRBJ2-7; 7 nucleotides line up with TRBD2. Germline V gene lookup returns CDR1 SGHVS and CDR2 FNYEAQ. V trimming: 2 bases; J trimming: 3 bases; junction bases outside the gene matches: 4. The CDR3 extends over 14 amino acids. CDR3 nucleotide sequence: TGTGCCAGCAGCTTAAATAGGGAGGGCTACGAGCAGTACTTC. Protein sequence: CASSLNREGYEQYF.

The chain has TRBV7-6 and TRBJ2-3; D is unclear. Germline-derived CDR1 and CDR2 are SGHVS and FNYEAQ. Trimming removed 4 bases at V and 6 bases at J, with 11 bases between. The CDR3 runs to 13 residues. The CDR3 sequence is CASSYRAVDTQYF. Here the CDR3 DNA reads TGTGCCAGCAGCTACCGAGCCGTCGATACGCAGTATTTT.

The chain couples TRBV19 to TRBJ2-6; D gene unclear. CDR1 is LNHDA and CDR2 is SQIVND in the germline V gene (reference sequence). This CDR3 comprises 15 residues. The V gene lost 4 bases and the J gene lost 0 bases, with 7 bases spanning the gap. The CDR3 here is CASSTQYSGANVLTF. CDR3 coding DNA: TGTGCCAGTAGTACTCAGTACTCTGGGGCCAACGTCCTGACTTTC.

The J gene is TRBJ2-2, the V gene TRBV2; D gene ambiguous. Germline-derived CDR1 and CDR2 are SNHLY and FYNNEI. CDR3 size: 13 residues. The V and J ends lost 3 bases and 7 bases respectively, with 9 bases between them. CDR3 coding DNA: TGTGCCAGCAGTGAGCTACCAATCGGGGAGCTGTTTTTT. This encodes CASSELPIGELFF.

This chain connects TRBV19 to TRBJ1-2; 8 positions agree with TRBD1. Unmatched junction bases numbered 16, after V lost 0 bases and J lost 4 bases. Germline loops: CDR1 LNHDA, CDR2 SQIVND (reference sequence). CDR3 length: 19 amino acids. The CDR3 DNA reads TGTGCCAGTAGTATAGAAAGTAGCAGGGGGCGTCCCCAAGGCTATGGCTACACCTTC. Its protein product is CASSIESSRGRPQGYGYTF.

The rearrangement uses TRBV5-6 and TRBJ1-4, with a tentative D call TRBD1 (5 bases). This CDR3 is 15 amino acids long. Germline values: CDR1 SGHDT, CDR2 YYEEEE. V dropped 2 bases and J dropped 0 bases, with 8 bases sitting between them. CDR3 loop: CASSLTGSTNEKLFF. The DNA for the CDR3 is TGTGCCAGCAGCTTAACAGGATCAACTAATGAAAAACTGTTTTTT. The full variable domain, its missing parts supplied by reference TRBV5-6 and TRBJ1-4, is DAGVTQSPTHLIKTRGQQVTLRCSPKSGHDTVSWYQQALGQGPQFIFQYYEEEERQRGNFPDRFSGHQFPNYSSELNVNALLLGDSALYLCASSLTGSTNEKLFFGSGTQLSVL.

This clone was seen a single time. V usage is TRBV6-5 and J usage is TRBJ1-1; the D is unclear. This CDR3 is 13 amino acids long. V was shortened by 3 bases and J by 1 base, with 6 bases between the two germline ends. Germline CDR1 and CDR2: MNHEY and SVGAGI. CDR3 sequence: CASSYAGNTEAFF. As DNA, the CDR3 is TGTGCCAGCAGTTATGCCGGGAACACTGAAGCTTTCTTT.